This entry describes one T cell receptor beta chain. Measured with immunoSEQ multiplex PCR; TCRdb has only the in-frame clones, and not every one. This repertoire shows approximately 210,000 clones, about nine tenths found once; its top ten account for approximately 2.1%. The data belong to a study of blood T cell repertoires in COVID-19. After removal of 7 bases from V and 1 base from J, the junction contained 10 bases not matched to a gene. Germline CDR1 SGHNT, CDR2 YENEEA. This CDR3 is built from 18 residues. The participants were between about 18 and 95 years old and came from roughly 24 US areas.

The chain couples TRBV11-3 to TRBJ2-6; 10 bases line up with TRBD2. Sequences were obtained from PBMCs or T cells enriched from blood (not recorded which). This TCR was sampled from a woman younger than 45 who had recovered from COVID-19. In DNA, the CDR3 is TGTGCCAGCACCCTGAGGGTAGCGGGAGGTTCTGGGGCCAACGTCCTGACTTTC. Translated: CASTLRVAGGSGANVLTF.